This is a list of T cell receptor beta chains from one sample in a study of blood T cells in healthy people across ages. TCRdb called the 5' RACE reads again in MiXCR, with one record for every CDR3 protein. Of about 1,400,000 distinct CDR3 sequences in the sample, approximately 59% were seen once. Sequenced input: blood. The source is a man between 18 and 29 years old in good health. Both conserved end residues are part of each CDR3. The D gene is left open where the match is weak. For some rows the clone size is stated as once, few or many, or as a class when expanded; others skip it.

TRBD1,TRBV27,few,TRBJ1-6,CASSNRGFASPLHF,TGTGCCAGCAGCAACAGGGGGTTCGCTTCACCCCTCCACTTT
-,TRBV6-5,-,TRBJ1-6,CASSYSGGVNSPLHF,TGTGCCAGCAGTTACTCCGGGGGTGTTAATTCACCCCTCCACTTT
-,TRBV7-9,-,TRBJ2-3,CASSSLEVLGDTQYF,TGTGCCAGCAGCTCACTCGAGGTTTTGGGAGATACGCAGTATTTT
TRBD1,TRBV12-3/TRBV12-4,few,TRBJ2-1,CASSTTGGAINEQFF,TGTGCCAGCAGTACGACAGGGGGCGCTATCAATGAGCAGTTCTTC
-,TRBV6-1,-,TRBJ2-7,CASTLRRQNYEQYF,TGTGCCAGCACCCTAAGGAGACAGAACTACGAGCAGTACTTC
TRBD1,TRBV20-1,-,TRBJ1-5,CSAREGGTWQPQHF,TGCAGTGCTAGAGAAGGGGGCACATGGCAGCCCCAGCATTTT
-,TRBV7-2,few,TRBJ2-1,CASSPGDRYNEQFF,TGTGCCAGCAGCCCAGGGGACCGCTACAATGAGCAGTTCTTC
TRBD2,TRBV10-3,few,TRBJ2-1,CATGRTSGRNEQFF,TGTGCCACTGGGAGGACTAGCGGGAGGAATGAGCAGTTCTTC
-,TRBV12-3/TRBV12-4,once,TRBJ2-7,CASSPLFGTVGQYF,TGTGCCAGCAGCCCATTATTCGGGACTGTCGGGCAGTACTTC
-,TRBV7-9,-,TRBJ2-7,CASSPPQVAGHPYEQYF,TGTGCCAGCAGCCCCCCCCAGGTGGCAGGGCATCCCTACGAGCAGTACTTC
-,TRBV28,-,TRBJ2-7,CASSFSTDRYEQYF,TGTGCCAGCAGTTTTTCGACGGACCGCTACGAGCAGTACTTC
TRBD1,TRBV12-5,-,TRBJ1-2,CASGLAGQGTYGYTF,TGTGCTAGTGGTTTGGCGGGACAGGGTACCTATGGCTACACCTTC
TRBD1,TRBV2,-,TRBJ2-5,CASRLTGGVETQYF,TGTGCCAGCAGGTTGACAGGGGGAGTGGAGACCCAGTACTTC
-,TRBV20-1,-,TRBJ1-5,CSARPPRGASNQPQHF,TGCAGTGCTAGACCTCCCCGAGGGGCTAGCAATCAGCCCCAGCATTTT
-,TRBV6-5,-,TRBJ2-1,CASSYGGLSSYDEQFF,TGTGCCAGCAGTTACGGCGGGTTGAGCTCCTACGATGAGCAGTTCTTC
TRBD2,TRBV20-1,-,TRBJ2-3,CSAFPAGVSTDTQYF,TGCAGTGCCTTCCCAGCGGGAGTGAGCACAGATACGCAGTATTTT
TRBD1,TRBV7-6,-,TRBJ1-6,CASSKLIRDSNSPLHF,TGTGCCAGCAGCAAACTAATCCGGGACAGTAATTCACCCCTCCACTTT
-,TRBV11-2,-,TRBJ2-7,CASSLIRGDRRFEQYF,TGTGCCAGCAGCTTAATAAGAGGGGACCGCCGATTTGAGCAGTACTTC
TRBD1,TRBV4-1,-,TRBJ1-2,CASSQLTGAGYGYTF,TGCGCCAGCAGCCAACTTACAGGGGCGGGCTATGGCTACACCTTC
TRBD1,TRBV2,once,TRBJ1-1,CASLKTGRITEAFF,TGTGCCAGCTTGAAGACAGGGAGGATCACTGAAGCTTTCTTT
-,TRBV15,-,TRBJ2-6,CATSRDFRGPGSGANVLTF,TGTGCCACCAGCAGAGATTTCCGGGGTCCCGGCTCTGGGGCCAACGTCCTGACTTTC
-,TRBV11-2,few,TRBJ2-2,CASSSLVLPGELFF,TGTGCCAGCAGCTCTCTGGTCCTTCCCGGGGAGCTGTTTTTT
-,TRBV21-1,-,TRBJ1-5,CASSLTGYRQPQHF,TGTGCCAGCAGCCTAACAGGGTACAGGCAGCCCCAGCATTTT
TRBD2,TRBV6-5,-,TRBJ2-1,CASSYLAGTSGRENEQFF,TGTGCCAGCAGTTACCTCGCCGGGACTAGCGGGAGGGAAAATGAGCAGTTCTTC
-,TRBV28,-,TRBJ1-5,CASRDTGTPTLRNQPQHF,TGTGCCAGCAGGGATACCGGGACCCCAACCCTCCGCAATCAGCCCCAGCATTTT
TRBD1,TRBV20-1,-,TRBJ2-3,CSARVRGPADTQYF,TGCAGTGCTAGAGTTAGGGGGCCCGCAGATACGCAGTATTTT
-,TRBV2,-,TRBJ2-1,CASGGSGETYNEQFF,TGTGCCAGCGGGGGTTCGGGGGAAACCTACAATGAGCAGTTCTTC
-,TRBV4-1,many,TRBJ2-5,CASSRGSGDGETQYF,TGCGCCAGCAGCCGTGGCTCAGGGGATGGAGAGACCCAGTACTTC
-,TRBV29-1,-,TRBJ2-4,CSVEEGLGPGNIQYF,TGCAGCGTTGAAGAAGGTCTCGGGCCGGGAAACATTCAGTACTTC
-,TRBV29-1,-,TRBJ1-1,CSGVMDTEAFF,TGCAGCGGGGTGATGGACACTGAAGCTTTCTTT
TRBD1,TRBV6-6,-,TRBJ2-7,CASSKDRWEEQYF,TGTGCCAGCAGTAAGGACAGGTGGGAGGAGCAGTACTTC
TRBD2,TRBV5-1,-,TRBJ2-7,CASSRTSGVSYEQYF,TGCGCCAGCAGTCGGACTAGCGGAGTTTCCTACGAGCAGTACTTC
TRBD2,TRBV29-1,-,TRBJ2-1,CSGGGGYNEQFF,TGCAGCGGGGGGGGAGGCTACAATGAGCAGTTCTTC
-,TRBV6-1,-,TRBJ2-7,CASSERVESYEQYF,TGTGCCAGCAGTGAACGGGTCGAATCCTACGAGCAGTACTTC
-,TRBV10-3,-,TRBJ2-5,CATQGQNAGETQYF,TGTGCCACGCAGGGACAAAACGCCGGGGAGACCCAGTACTTC
-,TRBV29-1,few,TRBJ2-1,CSVDRGAGEQFF,TGCAGCGTTGACCGGGGGGCTGGTGAGCAGTTCTTC
-,TRBV7-9,few,TRBJ2-2,CASSLIRKTGELFF,TGTGCCAGCAGCTTAATCCGCAAGACTGGGGAGCTGTTTTTT
TRBD2,TRBV20-1,few,TRBJ2-1,CSAEGTSGLYNEQFF,TGCAGTGCGGAAGGGACTAGCGGCCTCTACAATGAGCAGTTCTTC
-,TRBV14,-,TRBJ2-3,CASSQTAADTQYF,TGTGCCAGCAGCCAGACGGCAGCAGATACGCAGTATTTT
-,TRBV6-2/TRBV6-3,-,TRBJ2-3,CASSSLLETADTQYF,TGTGCCAGCAGTTCATTACTGGAGACAGCAGATACGCAGTATTTT
-,TRBV6-2/TRBV6-3,few,TRBJ2-7,CASRRTANYEQYF,TGTGCCAGCAGACGGACCGCGAACTACGAGCAGTACTTC
-,TRBV6-2/TRBV6-3,-,TRBJ2-1,CASSTYRDRDNEQFF,TGTGCCAGCAGTACCTACAGGGATCGGGACAATGAGCAGTTCTTC
TRBD1,TRBV5-1,-,TRBJ2-3,CASSSWAGTDTDTQYF,TGCGCCAGCAGCTCCTGGGCCGGGACAGACACAGATACGCAGTATTTT
TRBD2,TRBV4-1,-,TRBJ2-1,CASSLQGASTSGRGYNEQFF,TGCGCCAGCAGCCTTCAAGGCGCGTCCACTAGCGGGAGGGGGTACAATGAGCAGTTCTTC
-,TRBV11-3,-,TRBJ2-3,CASSATRGADTQYF,TGTGCCAGCAGCGCCACGCGAGGGGCAGATACGCAGTATTTT
TRBD1,TRBV14,few,TRBJ1-2,CASSQDRGGGRGYTF,TGTGCCAGCAGCCAAGATAGAGGGGGCGGAAGAGGCTACACCTTC
TRBD1,TRBV3-1,-,TRBJ2-7,CAGSLDRGSYEQYF,TGTGCCGGCAGCCTTGACAGGGGGTCCTACGAGCAGTACTTC
-,TRBV29-1,-,TRBJ2-1,CSAGRRNNEQFF,TGCAGCGCAGGTCGGCGAAACAATGAGCAGTTCTTC
-,TRBV7-2,-,TRBJ2-1,CASSSYRQPPRGEQFF,TGTGCCAGCAGCTCCTACCGACAGCCTCCGAGGGGTGAGCAGTTCTTC
-,TRBV4-1,once,TRBJ2-1,CASSHGWLELEQFF,TGCGCCAGCAGCCACGGTTGGCTAGAATTGGAGCAGTTCTTC
-,TRBV12-3/TRBV12-4,-,TRBJ1-5,CASSYTGPMSNQPQHF,TGTGCCAGCAGCTACACAGGGCCCATGAGCAATCAGCCCCAGCATTTT
-,TRBV29-1,few,TRBJ2-5,CSVSVWETQYF,TGCAGCGTTTCAGTATGGGAGACCCAGTACTTC
-,TRBV6-1,-,TRBJ1-4,CASRAKTEANEKLFF,TGTGCCAGCAGGGCGAAGACAGAAGCTAATGAAAAACTGTTTTTT